This TCR beta chain emerged from a study of T cell responses to AZD1222 COVID-19 vaccine. The data were produced by immunoSEQ multiplex PCR, yet TCRdb's version contains in-frame clones alone and is incomplete. The sample has approximately 140,000 clones, over 85% seen once. Per the germline V gene, CDR1 is SNHLY and CDR2 is FYNNEI. J lost 7 bases, V lost 3 bases, and 4 bases had no gene match. The CDR3 spans 14 residues. The chain recombines TRBV2 with TRBJ2-2; the match to TRBD2 covers 8 bases. This clonotype originated in an adult in good health. This specimen was peripheral blood, taken on day 0 of MenACWY control vaccination. CDR3 sequence reads: CASSDLLAVGELFF. For the CDR3, the DNA is TGTGCCAGCAGTGATTTACTAGCGGTCGGGGAGCTGTTTTTT.